This TCR beta chain emerged from a study of T cell changes during pregnancy in multiple sclerosis. The V end lost 1 base, the J end lost 3 bases, and 6 bases lay between the germline ends. This CDR3 has 14 residues. Germline assignment: CDR1 LGHNA and CDR2 YNFKEQ. The assay was immunoSEQ multiplex PCR, and TCRdb's table has in-frame clones only and misses some. This sample carries about 92,000 clones, around 92% of them seen once, and the ten largest clones take roughly 3%. This specimen consisted of peripheral blood, obtained in the first trimester of pregnancy. The chain combines TRBV4-2 with TRBJ1-4; D not certain. The receptor comes from a female donor with multiple sclerosis, enrolled in a pregnancy study. CDR3 nucleotide sequence: TGTGCCAGCAGCCAAGCCCAGGCTAATGAAAAACTGTTTTTT. It is translated as CASSQAQANEKLFF.